This record concerns one T cell receptor (beta chain) sequence. The CDR3 covers 15 residues. V shed 4 bases, J shed 6 bases, and the junction held 9 bases outside the gene matches. The germline CDR1 and CDR2 sequences are SEHNR and FQNEAQ (reference sequence). In the original analysis: Researchers report that nucleated cell counts were estimated from reference gene primer amplification. Profiled with immunoSEQ multiplex PCR; TCRdb holds only in-frame clones, not every one. V and J calls and clone size come straight from that table; D and trimming were deduced from the DNA. The table shows 200,000 to 250,000 clones, with about 87% occurring only once. The source of the sample is a study of blood T cell repertoires in COVID-19. Overall study context: Italy, Spain and the United States were the sources of the convalescent and acute COVID-19 samples. PBMCs, B-cell-depleted T cells, or T cells provided the cDNA or gDNA that made up the material.

Source material: peripheral blood. This sequence originates from a woman between 65 and 79 years old with active or convalescent COVID-19. The chain combines TRBV7-9 with TRBJ1-1; 9 nucleotides match TRBD1. As DNA, the CDR3 is TGTGCCAGCAGCTCCCTAACCGGGACAGGGTCTGAAGCTTTCTTT. Translated: CASSSLTGTGSEAFF.